These 5 T cell receptor beta chains share one sample of origin, sequenced in a study of human T cells and chemical hapten exposure. TCRdb fed the RACE reads into MiXCR, producing one record per CDR3 protein. This sample has roughly 360,000 distinct CDR3 sequences; roughly 5% occur once, and the top ten carry under 3%. Time point given: patch test 1, 2 weeks after DPC sensitization. Treatment here: therapeutic diphenylcyclopropenone sensitization with weekly scalp DPC. The specimen comprised whole blood, sampled in connection with sensitization to the hapten diphenylcyclopropenone (DPC). These receptors all come from a woman aged 45-60 years with alopecia areata. Some clones in this sample may be carry-over from other donors' samples.

This clonotype has at least ten counts. The chain employs TRBV7-9 and TRBJ1-5, with D uncertain. The CDR3 is made up of 16 amino acids. V was pared by 4 bases and J by 7 bases, with 20 bases between. Germline-derived CDR1 and CDR2 are SEHNR and FQNEAQ (reference sequence). In DNA form, the CDR3 reads TGTGCCAGCAGCTCCCACCCCCGGGGTAGAGGACAGCCCCAGCATTTT. Translating gives CASSSHPRGRGQPQHF.

This clonotype was seen only a few times. The genes are TRBV28 and TRBJ2-1; 9 positions agree with TRBD1. Germline lookup yields CDR1 MDHEN and CDR2 SYDVKM. This CDR3 is 16 amino acids long. V shed 4 bases, J shed 5 bases, and the junction held 9 bases outside the gene matches. The CDR3 here is CASSSGQGIRDNEQFF. For the CDR3, the DNA is TGTGCCAGCAGTTCAGGACAGGGGATAAGAGACAATGAGCAGTTCTTC.

This clonotype was counted ten times or more. The J gene is TRBJ2-3, the V gene TRBV10-3, with TRBD2 matching over 7 bases. This CDR3 comprises 15 residues. Unmatched junction bases numbered 5, after V lost 2 bases and J lost 3 bases. Germline values: CDR1 ENHRY, CDR2 SYGVKD. As DNA, the CDR3 is TGTGCCATCAGTGAGGGAAGGGGAGGGACAGATACGCAGTATTTT. As protein: CAISEGRGGTDTQYF.

This clonotype was seen more than once but under ten times. The CDR3 sequence: CASRGGGSGNTIYF. CDR3 DNA sequence: TGTGCCAGCAGGGGAGGAGGAAGTGGAAACACCATATATTTT. This chain joins TRBV12-3 or TRBV12-4 and TRBJ1-3; no firm D call. Between the trimmed V and J ends, which lost 6 bases and 3 bases, there was a span of 12 bases. CDR3 length: 14 residues.

V and J are TRBV18 and TRBJ2-5; D possibly corresponds to TRBD1 (6 bases). Germline CDR1 is KGHSH and CDR2 is LQKENI. V lost 1 base, J lost 4 bases, and 10 bases lay in between. The CDR3 covers 14 residues. This chain's CDR3 is CASSPLRGGETQYF. CDR3 nucleotide sequence: TGTGCCAGCTCACCACTCAGAGGGGGAGAGACCCAGTACTTC.